Sequencing of this T cell receptor (beta chain) was carried out in a study of early T cells in non-severe SARS-CoV-2 infection. Study-level information: With bulk RNA from unsorted whole blood as input, sequencing yielded unpaired chains.

The study, taken as a whole, reports: VDJdb matching favored anti-spike CD8 responses, missing private and CD4 specificities.

Unmatched junction bases numbered 12, after V lost 5 bases and J lost 2 bases. Germline loops: CDR1 SGHAT, CDR2 FQNNGV. The CDR3 consists of 16 residues. This clonotype was observed at least ten times. What it recognizes is unknown. Researchers attached unique molecular identifiers to individual cDNA molecules. TCRdb called the 5' RACE reads again in MiXCR, with one record for every CDR3 protein. Among about 64,000 distinct CDR3 sequences listed, more than 15% were seen once. The receptor comes from an adult who was a healthcare worker with PCR-confirmed SARS-CoV-2 infection or an uninfected control (not recorded which). V gene TRBV11-2 combines with J gene TRBJ2-7; 7 bases fit TRBD1. This specimen was whole blood, taken at baseline. This CDR3 reads CASSPSPGQPTYEQYF. CDR3 in DNA: TGTGCCAGCAGCCCAAGCCCGGGACAGCCAACCTACGAGCAGTACTTC.